The entry below gives a single T cell receptor beta chain sequence along with its context. Its specificity is unknown. This sample is drawn from a study of cytomegalovirus exposure and HLA in healthy donors. Study-wide results and limits: The study flagged some 170 TCR beta chains as cytomegalovirus-associated. A few CMV-associated chains proved CMV antigen-specific in vitro.

Germline CDR1 SGHTA, CDR2 FQGTGA. This CDR3 comprises 10 residues. V gave up 8 bases and J gave up 5 bases, with 3 bases separating them. PCR primers comprised 60 Vbeta and 13 Jbeta primers. TCRdb's copy holds only in-frame clones and misses some; the assay was immunoSEQ multiplex PCR. Among roughly 110,000 clones listed, roughly 77% were seen once. This sequence originates from a man aged 40-49 years in good health and CMV-seronegative. This sequence joins TRBV7-3 and TRBJ1-4; D is unresolved. Sequencing was done on a sample of PBMCs. CDR3 protein: CASPNEKLFF. In DNA form, the CDR3 reads TGTGCCAGCCCAAATGAAAAACTGTTTTTT.